This TCR beta chain was identified during a study of T cells after yellow fever vaccination. CDR1 and CDR2 from the germline V gene are LGHNA and YSLEER. The CDR3 is made up of 16 amino acids. V lost 3 bases to trimming and J lost 3 bases, with 17 bases between them. TCRdb used MiXCR to reprocess the 5' RACE reads, holding one entry per CDR3 protein. This sample has 300,000 to 450,000 distinct CDR3 sequences; about 6% occur once, and the top ten carry 15%. V is TRBV4-3 and J is TRBJ1-2; maybe TRBD1 (6 bases). The receptor was isolated from a man between 25 and 39 years old who received the YFV17D yellow fever vaccine. Source: PBMCs, taken 5 days after the yellow fever booster vaccination. The CDR3 region has the DNA TGCGCCAGCAGCCAGGGTCGTTTGAGACAGGACTATGGCTACACCTTC. Encoded protein: CASSQGRLRQDYGYTF.